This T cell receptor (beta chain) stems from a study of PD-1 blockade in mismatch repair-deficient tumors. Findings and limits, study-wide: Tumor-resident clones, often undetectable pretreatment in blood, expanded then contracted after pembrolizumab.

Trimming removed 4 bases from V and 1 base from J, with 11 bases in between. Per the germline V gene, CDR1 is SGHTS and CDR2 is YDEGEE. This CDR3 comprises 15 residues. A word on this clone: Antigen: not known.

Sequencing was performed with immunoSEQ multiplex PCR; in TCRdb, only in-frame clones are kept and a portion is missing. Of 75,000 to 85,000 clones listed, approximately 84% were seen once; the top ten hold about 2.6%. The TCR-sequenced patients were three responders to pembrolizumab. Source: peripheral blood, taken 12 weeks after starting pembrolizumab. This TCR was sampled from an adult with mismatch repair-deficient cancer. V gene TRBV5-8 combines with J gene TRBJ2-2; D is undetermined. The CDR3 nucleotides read TGTGCCAGCAGCCGAGGAAGGAAGAACACCGGGGAGCTGTTTTTT. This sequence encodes CASSRGRKNTGELFF.